This T cell receptor beta chain was found in a study of blood T cell repertoires in COVID-19. The germline gives CDR1 KGHDR, CDR2 SFDVKD. The CDR3 totals 14 residues. The V and J ends lost 7 bases and 1 base, in that order; junction bases with no gene match: 5. Libraries were prepared by immunoSEQ multiplex PCR; TCRdb keeps only in-frame clonotypes and omits some of them. The sample carries roughly 200,000 clones, roughly 88% recorded once. The receptor comes from a man aged 40-49 years with acute or convalescent COVID-19. Input material: peripheral blood. This chain connects TRBV24-1 to TRBJ2-5; TRBD1 agrees at 7 bases. CDR3: CATSPGGSQETQYF. CDR3 DNA sequence: TGTGCCACCAGCCCAGGGGGTTCCCAAGAGACCCAGTACTTC.